The T cell receptor (beta chain) under discussion was sequenced for a study of cytomegalovirus exposure and HLA in healthy donors. Points from the study as a whole: Earlier analysis found most TCR beta V segments productive about 87% or about 30% of the time. Likely technical artifact: a cluster of highly shared sequence variants.

The study ran its PCR with 60 Vbeta and 13 Jbeta primers. Sequenced by immunoSEQ multiplex PCR; TCRdb stores in-frame clones only, minus some. This sample's table reports 150,000 to 200,000 clones. The CDR3 runs to 15 residues. Per germline, CDR1 MDHEN and CDR2 SYDVKM. V was pared by 2 bases and J by 12 bases, with 10 bases of the junction left unmatched. In the case of this clone: Its target is unknown.

This chain joins TRBV28 and TRBJ2-1, with TRBD2 identical over 10 bases. The sequencing input was PBMCs. The sequence came from a man aged 30-40 years in good health and CMV-seronegative. DNA of the CDR3: TGTGCCAGCAGTTTAGGTCTAGCGGGAGTTATGGTGCAGTTCTTC. It encodes CASSLGLAGVMVQFF.